The 24 T cell receptor beta chains presented below share a single source sample, sequenced in a study of T-cell memory formation after mild COVID-19 (dated by TCRdb to about 2021). Library construction relied on 5' RACE. The data were produced on an Illumina NovaSeq 6000. Using fastp trimming at Q25 and MiXCR clonotype assembly, TCRdb reanalyzed the public sequencing data and kept in-frame beta chains. All rows with the same CDR3 protein become a single entry with the most common DNA and genes. The sample table lists roughly 370,000 distinct CDR3 sequences, around a sixth of them with a count of one. Of the sample, roughly a fifth falls within the top ten clones. Source material: PBMCs or a T cell subset sorted from them (not recorded which). The receptors shown here come from a man younger than 35 who had mild COVID-19 (a few samples of this study predate the infection). The sample titles of this study are shuffled in the database, so cell type and time point are left out; the donor was told from shared clones.

This clonotype was detected many times. The chain couples TRBV6-5 to TRBJ2-2; 12 bases agree with TRBD1. CDR1 and CDR2 from the germline V gene are MNHEY and SVGAGI. CDR3 length: 15 amino acids. Trimming at V came to 6 bases and at J to 7 bases, leaving 6 bases not matched to a gene. The DNA for the CDR3 is TGTGCCAGCAGCTTCCGGGACAGGGGGCGCGGGGAGCTGTTTTTT. As protein: CASSFRDRGRGELFF.

The CDR3 protein is CASSLVVGGANYGYTF. The CDR3 nucleotides read TGTGCCAGCAGCTTAGTGGTTGGCGGGGCTAACTATGGCTACACCTTC. The V and J genes are TRBV7-2 and TRBJ1-2; D gene ambiguous. The V gene's germline CDR1 is SGHTA and CDR2 FQGNSA. CDR3 length equals 16 residues. Trimming pared 1 base from V and 0 bases from J, leaving 12 bases between.

This clonotype showed up just a few times. The V gene is TRBV29-1, the J gene TRBJ2-2, with D uncertain. This CDR3 has 14 amino acids. Germline CDR1 reads SQVTM; CDR2 reads ANQGSEA. The ends were cut back, 4 bases at V and 1 base at J, with 10 bases in the middle. The CDR3 nucleotides read TGCAGCGTTGTGAAGGACGGGAACACCGGGGAGCTGTTTTTT. This encodes CSVVKDGNTGELFF.

This clonotype came up a few times. V is TRBV5-4 and J is TRBJ2-7; weak D call: TRBD2 (5 bases). The CDR3 has 13 residues. V was cut by 2 bases and J by 4 bases, with 10 bases left in between. Germline values: CDR1 SGHNT, CDR2 YYREEE (reference sequence). Written as DNA, the CDR3 is TGTGCCAGCAGCTTACGGGGAGCATACGAGCAGTACGTC. Translated, it gives CASSLRGAYEQYV.

This clonotype came up a few times. Written as DNA, the CDR3 is TGTGCCAGCAGCCAATCCCCACCGGACACTGAAGCTTTCTTT. It specifies CASSQSPPDTEAFF. V is TRBV11-2 and J is TRBJ1-1; no clear D gene. The CDR3 is 14 amino acids. CDR1 is SGHAT and CDR2 is FQNNGV in the germline V gene. Between the trimmed V and J ends, which lost 5 bases and 3 bases, there was a span of 13 bases.

In this sample, this clonotype turned up a few times. V is TRBV7-2 and J is TRBJ2-7; TRBD1 agrees at 8 bases. J lost 6 bases, V lost 6 bases, and 7 bases had no gene match. The CDR3 length is 13 residues. Germline V lookup: CDR1 SGHTA, CDR2 FQGNSA. The CDR3 here is CASSTTGGGEQYF. In DNA form, the CDR3 reads TGTGCCAGCAGTACTACAGGGGGAGGCGAGCAGTACTTC.

This chain links TRBV5-1 with TRBJ2-3, with D possibly TRBD2 on 5 matching bases. The CDR3 covers 14 residues. Germline V gene data show CDR1 as SGHRS and CDR2 as YFSETQ. V dropped 2 bases and J dropped 5 bases, with 12 bases sitting between them. CDR3 DNA: TGCGCCAGCAGCTTAGGCGGGCCGAGAGATACGCAGTATTTT. Protein sequence: CASSLGGPRDTQYF.

This clonotype was counted between two and nine times. The chain recombines TRBV7-2 with TRBJ2-7, with 10 bases aligning to TRBD2. The germline V gene encodes CDR1 SGHTA and CDR2 FQGNSA. The CDR3 runs 15 residues. The V segment lost 5 bases and the J segment 3 bases; nucleotides outside the gene matches: 7. The CDR3 here is CASSALAGVDYEQYV. In DNA form, the CDR3 reads TGTGCCAGCAGCGCCCTAGCGGGGGTTGACTACGAGCAGTACGTC.

This chain links TRBV20-1 with TRBJ2-4, with 8 positions matching TRBD2. The V and J ends lost 1 base and 8 bases, in that order; junction bases with no gene match: 1. The germline V gene encodes CDR1 DFQATT and CDR2 SNEGSKA (reference sequence). This CDR3 comprises 12 residues. The CDR3, as DNA: TGCAGTGCTAGAGCGGGGGGGGACATTCAGTACTTC. It is translated as CSARAGGDIQYF.

The rearrangement joins TRBV5-1 to TRBJ2-5; no definite D call. Germline CDR1 SGHRS, CDR2 YFSETQ. This CDR3 is built from 14 residues. The V and J ends lost 3 bases and 1 base respectively, with 10 bases between them. The CDR3 loop reads CASSSTLPQETQYF. The DNA for the CDR3 is TGCGCCAGCAGCTCTACACTGCCCCAAGAGACCCAGTACTTC.

The rearrangement links TRBV27 to TRBJ1-2, with 7 bases that match TRBD1. Looked up from germline, CDR1 is MNHEY and CDR2 is SMNVEV (reference sequence). The CDR3 has 14 amino acids. The V gene end was trimmed by 6 bases and the J gene end by 5 bases; junction bases not matched to a gene: 9. CDR3 DNA: TGTGCCAGCAGGGTTACAGGGGTGGGGTATGGCTACACCTTC. Protein product: CASRVTGVGYGYTF.

The table lists this clonotype with a count of one. The chain employs TRBV6-5 and TRBJ1-4; D is undetermined. CDR1 and CDR2 from the germline V gene are MNHEY and SVGAGI. CDR3 size: 13 residues. Trimming cost V 0 bases and J 8 bases, with 7 bases left between them. This CDR3 reads CASSYSKEEKLFF. The CDR3 bases are TGTGCCAGCAGTTACTCGAAAGAGGAAAAACTGTTTTTT.

The chain is built from TRBV7-2 and TRBJ1-1; 8 positions match TRBD1. Germline V CDR1 and CDR2: SGHTA, FQGNSA. CDR3 size: 13 residues. The V and J ends lost 7 bases and 5 bases, in that order; junction bases with no gene match: 6. DNA of the CDR3: TGTGCCAGCAAACAGGGGGTTGGTACTGAAGCTTTCTTT. Translated, it gives CASKQGVGTEAFF.

This clonotype has a handful of counts. The gene calls are TRBV4-1 and TRBJ1-2; unclear D gene. Germline CDR1 MGHRA, CDR2 YSYEKL. This CDR3 is 12 amino acids long. Trimming removed 1 base at V and 7 bases at J, with 7 bases between. CDR3 DNA: TGCGCCAGCAGCCAAGTGTCGGGTGGCTACACCTTC. This gives the protein CASSQVSGGYTF.

The V gene is TRBV5-1, the J gene TRBJ2-1, with TRBD1 matching over 10 bases. Germline CDR1 reads SGHRS; CDR2 reads YFSETQ. CDR3 length: 13 amino acids. J was trimmed by 9 bases and V by 4 bases; bases with no gene match: 4. CDR3 residues: CASSPGQGGEQFF. In nucleotides, the CDR3 is TGCGCCAGCAGCCCTGGACAGGGGGGTGAGCAGTTCTTC.

CDR3 DNA: TGTGCCAGCAGTCCCCGGAGACGGGGAGAGACCCAGTACTTC. It codes for CASSPRRRGETQYF. The chain links TRBV6-5 to TRBJ2-5; possibly TRBD2 for D (5 bases). The CDR3 is made up of 14 amino acids. Looked up from germline, CDR1 is MNHEY and CDR2 is SVGAGI. V was clipped by 5 bases and J by 4 bases, with 14 bases between them.

The chain combines TRBV20-1 with TRBJ2-7, with 11 bases that match TRBD1. Germline V gene sequence: CDR1 DFQATT, CDR2 SNEGSKA (reference sequence). This CDR3 region has 14 residues. V dropped 5 bases and J dropped 3; count of bases not matched to a gene: 6. DNA for the CDR3: TGCAGTGCTCCACGGGGGACAGGGGGCTACGAGCAGTACTTC. It specifies CSAPRGTGGYEQYF.

This clonotype showed up just once. The V and J genes are TRBV24-1 and TRBJ1-2; 7 bases fit TRBD1. The V gene end was trimmed by 4 bases and the J gene end by 5 bases; junction bases not matched to a gene: 3. The CDR3 has 13 residues. The germline V gene has CDR1 KGHDR and CDR2 SFDVKD. The DNA for the CDR3 is TGTGCCACCAGTGACTCGACAGGGTATGGCTACACCTTC. It yields the protein CATSDSTGYGYTF.

CDR3 sequence: CSARSDTEAFF. The CDR3 coding sequence is TGCAGTGCTAGGAGCGACACTGAAGCTTTCTTT. V usage is TRBV20-1 and J usage is TRBJ1-1; D remains ambiguous. This CDR3 is built from 11 residues. Germline assignment: CDR1 DFQATT and CDR2 SNEGSKA (reference sequence). V gave up 3 bases and J gave up 3 bases, with 5 bases separating them.

This clonotype occurred a few times. J is TRBJ1-3 and V is TRBV7-8; D is unclear. The CDR3 has 16 residues. Germline CDR1 SGHVS, CDR2 FQNEAQ. Trimming removed 3 bases at V and 4 bases at J, with 16 bases between. This chain's CDR3 is CASSFRASLGGNTIYF. DNA of the CDR3: TGTGCCAGCAGCTTCCGGGCCTCCCTAGGGGGAAACACCATATATTTT. Drawing the rest from reference TRBV7-8 and TRBJ1-3, the complete variable domain is GAGVSQSPRYKVAKRGQDVALRCDPISGHVSLFWYQQALGQGPEFLTYFQNEAQLDKSGLPSDRFFAERPEGSVSTLKIQRTQQEDSAVYLCASSFRASLGGNTIYFGEGSWLTVV.

This clonotype was seen more than once but under ten times. This rearrangement joins TRBV3-1 to TRBJ2-3; 11 bases line up with TRBD2. This CDR3 comprises 15 residues. V was pared by 2 bases and J by 4 bases, with 2 bases of the junction left unmatched. Germline CDR1 LGHDT, CDR2 YNNKEL (reference sequence). The CDR3 spells CASSQTSGGSDTQYF. CDR3 DNA: TGTGCCAGCAGCCAAACTAGCGGGGGATCAGATACGCAGTATTTT.

The rearrangement uses TRBV12-3 or TRBV12-4 and TRBJ2-4; D is uncertain. This CDR3 is 14 amino acids long. Trimming removed 4 bases from V and 0 bases from J, with 7 bases in between. The CDR3 DNA follows: TGTGCCAGCAGTTCACAGATAGCCAAAAACATTCAGTACTTC. Its protein product is CASSSQIAKNIQYF.

The chain links TRBV6-5 to TRBJ2-2, with 10 bases matching TRBD1. V lost 6 bases, J lost 1 base, and 11 bases stayed unmatched. CDR3 length: 18 residues. CDR1 and CDR2 from the germline V gene are MNHEY and SVGAGI. DNA of the CDR3: TGTGCCAGCAGCCGGGACGGACAGGGGGTTAAGAACACCGGGGAGCTGTTTTTT. Residues: CASSRDGQGVKNTGELFF.

The chain is built from TRBV3-1 and TRBJ2-7; D may be TRBD1 or TRBD2 (5 bases each). V lost 2 bases to trimming and J lost 5 bases, with 13 bases between them. Germline values: CDR1 LGHDT, CDR2 YNNKEL (reference sequence). The CDR3 has 14 residues. The DNA for the CDR3 is TGTGCCAGCAGCCAACTCCCGCTGGGGGACGAGCAGTACTTC. Translation: CASSQLPLGDEQYF.